This T cell receptor (beta chain) derives from a study of blood T cell repertoires in COVID-19. In the authors' methods: For nucleated cells, counts were estimated from reference gene primer amplification. Measured with immunoSEQ multiplex PCR; TCRdb has only the in-frame clones, and not every one. That table is the source of V, J and clone size, and D and trimming were worked out from the DNA. Here the sample spans roughly 150,000 clones, around 77% being singletons. Germline V gene lookup returns CDR1 SGHRS and CDR2 YFSETQ. Trimming removed 5 bases from V and 3 bases from J; junction bases left unmatched: 7. This CDR3 is built from 15 residues. There are a few counts of this clone.

Source material: peripheral blood. The V gene is TRBV5-1, the J gene TRBJ2-1, with 8 positions matching TRBD2. This receptor was taken from a man aged 70 or older with acute or convalescent COVID-19. DNA of the CDR3: TGCGCCAGCAGAGTAGCGGGATCTGGCTACAATGAGCAGTTCTTC. It codes for CASRVAGSGYNEQFF.